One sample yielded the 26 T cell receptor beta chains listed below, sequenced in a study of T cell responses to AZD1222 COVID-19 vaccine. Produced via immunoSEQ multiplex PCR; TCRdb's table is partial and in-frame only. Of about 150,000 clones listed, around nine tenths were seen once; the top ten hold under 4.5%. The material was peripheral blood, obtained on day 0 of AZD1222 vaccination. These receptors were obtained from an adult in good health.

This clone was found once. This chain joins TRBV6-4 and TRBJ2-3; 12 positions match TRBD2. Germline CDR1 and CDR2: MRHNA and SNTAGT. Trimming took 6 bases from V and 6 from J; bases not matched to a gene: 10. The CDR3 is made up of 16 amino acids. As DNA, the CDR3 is TGTGCCAGCAGGGACAGGAAACTAGCGGGAGGTGATACGCAGTATTTT. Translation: CASRDRKLAGGDTQYF.

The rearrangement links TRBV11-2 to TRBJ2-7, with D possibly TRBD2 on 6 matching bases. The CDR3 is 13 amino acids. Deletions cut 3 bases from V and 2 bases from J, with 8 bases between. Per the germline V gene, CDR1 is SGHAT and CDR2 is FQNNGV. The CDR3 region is CASSFGGPYEQYF. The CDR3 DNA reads TGTGCCAGCAGCTTCGGGGGACCCTACGAGCAGTACTTC.

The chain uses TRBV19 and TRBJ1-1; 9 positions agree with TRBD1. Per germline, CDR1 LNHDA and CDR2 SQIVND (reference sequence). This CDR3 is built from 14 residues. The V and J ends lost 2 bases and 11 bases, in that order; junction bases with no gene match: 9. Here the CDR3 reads CASSIRTQGASAFF. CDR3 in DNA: TGTGCCAGTAGTATAAGAACACAGGGGGCGTCGGCTTTCTTT. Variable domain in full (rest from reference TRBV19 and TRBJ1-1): DGGITQSPKYLFRKEGQNVTLSCEQNLNHDAMYWYRQDPGQGLRLIYYSQIVNDFQKGDIAEGYSVSREKKESFPLTVTSAQKNPTAFYLCASSIRTQGASAFFGQGTRLTVV.

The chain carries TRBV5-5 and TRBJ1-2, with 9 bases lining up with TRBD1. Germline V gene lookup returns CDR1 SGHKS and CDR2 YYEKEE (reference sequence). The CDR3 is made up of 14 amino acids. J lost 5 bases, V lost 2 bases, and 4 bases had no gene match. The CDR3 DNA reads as TGTGCCAGCAGCTTACAGGGGGCGGGATATGGCTACACCTTC. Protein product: CASSLQGAGYGYTF.

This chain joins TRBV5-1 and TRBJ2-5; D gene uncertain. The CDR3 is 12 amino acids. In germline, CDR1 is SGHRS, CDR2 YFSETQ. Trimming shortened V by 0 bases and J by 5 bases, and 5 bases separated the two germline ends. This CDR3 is CASSLVVETQYF. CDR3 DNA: TGCGCCAGCAGCTTGGTTGTCGAGACCCAGTACTTC.

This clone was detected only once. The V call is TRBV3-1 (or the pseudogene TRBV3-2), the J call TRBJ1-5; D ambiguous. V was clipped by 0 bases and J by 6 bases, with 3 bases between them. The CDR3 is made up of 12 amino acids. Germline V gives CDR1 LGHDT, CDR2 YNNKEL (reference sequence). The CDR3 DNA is TGTGCCAGCAGCCAAGATTCTCAGCCCCAGCATTTT. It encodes CASSQDSQPQHF.

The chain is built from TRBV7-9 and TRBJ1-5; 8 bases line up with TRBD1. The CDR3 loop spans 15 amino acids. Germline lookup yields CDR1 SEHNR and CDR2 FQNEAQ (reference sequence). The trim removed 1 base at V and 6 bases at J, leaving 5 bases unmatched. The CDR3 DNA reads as TGTGCCAGCAGCTTAGTACAGGGGGGCCCTCAGCCCCAGCATTTT. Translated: CASSLVQGGPQPQHF.

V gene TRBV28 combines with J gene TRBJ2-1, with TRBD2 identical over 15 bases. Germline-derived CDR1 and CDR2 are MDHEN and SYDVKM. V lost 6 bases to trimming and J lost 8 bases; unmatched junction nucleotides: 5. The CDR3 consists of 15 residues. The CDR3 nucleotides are TGTGCCAGCAGCCTCGGACTAGCGGGAGGGTATGAGCAGTTCTTC. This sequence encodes CASSLGLAGGYEQFF.

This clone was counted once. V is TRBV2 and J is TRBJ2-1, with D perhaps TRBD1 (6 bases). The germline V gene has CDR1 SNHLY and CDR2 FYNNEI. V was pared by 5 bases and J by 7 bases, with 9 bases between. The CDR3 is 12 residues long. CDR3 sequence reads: CASSLTGNEQFF. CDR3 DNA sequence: TGTGCCAGCAGTTTAACAGGGAATGAGCAGTTCTTC. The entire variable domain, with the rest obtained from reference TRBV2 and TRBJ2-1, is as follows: EPEVTQTPSHQVTQMGQEVILRCVPISNHLYFYWYRQILGQKVEFLVSFYNNEISEKSEIFDDQFSVERPDGSNFTLKIRSTKLEDSAMYFCASSLTGNEQFFGPGTRLTVL.

Here the CDR3 reads CASSLPPEREQYF. CDR3 DNA: TGTGCCAGCAGTTTGCCCCCGGAGCGCGAGCAGTACTTC. The chain joins TRBV12-3 or TRBV12-4 to TRBJ2-7; D remains unclear. This CDR3 is 13 amino acids long. Between the trimmed V and J ends, which lost 3 bases and 6 bases, there was a span of 12 bases.

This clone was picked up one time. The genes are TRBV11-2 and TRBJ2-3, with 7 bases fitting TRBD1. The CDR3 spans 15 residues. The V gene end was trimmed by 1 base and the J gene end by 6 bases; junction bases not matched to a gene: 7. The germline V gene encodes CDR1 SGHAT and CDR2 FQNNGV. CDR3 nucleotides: TGTGCCAGCAGCTTAGTTACTAGGGGGCTGGATACGCAGTATTTT. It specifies CASSLVTRGLDTQYF.

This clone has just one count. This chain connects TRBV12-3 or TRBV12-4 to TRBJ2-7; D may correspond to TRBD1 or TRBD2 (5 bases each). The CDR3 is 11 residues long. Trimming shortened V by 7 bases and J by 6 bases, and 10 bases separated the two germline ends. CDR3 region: CASNRGREQYF. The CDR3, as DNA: TGTGCCAGCAATCGGGGCCGCGAGCAGTACTTC.

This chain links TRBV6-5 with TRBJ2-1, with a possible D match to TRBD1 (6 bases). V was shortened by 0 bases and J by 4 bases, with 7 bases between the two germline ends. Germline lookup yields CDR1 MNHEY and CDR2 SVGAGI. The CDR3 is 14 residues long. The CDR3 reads CASSYSQGYNEQFF. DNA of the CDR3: TGTGCCAGCAGTTACTCGCAGGGGTACAATGAGCAGTTCTTC.

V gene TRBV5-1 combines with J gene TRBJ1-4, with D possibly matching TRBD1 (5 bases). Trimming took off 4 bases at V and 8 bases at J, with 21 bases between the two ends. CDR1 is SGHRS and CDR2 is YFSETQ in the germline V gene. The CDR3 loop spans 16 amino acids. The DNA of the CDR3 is TGCGCCAGCAGCCAAACTAACCGGGGGAAAGGGGAAAAACTGTTTTTT. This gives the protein CASSQTNRGKGEKLFF.

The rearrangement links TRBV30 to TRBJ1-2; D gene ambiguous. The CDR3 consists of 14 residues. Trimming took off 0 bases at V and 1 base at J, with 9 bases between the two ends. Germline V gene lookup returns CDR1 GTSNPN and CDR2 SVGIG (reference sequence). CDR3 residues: CAWSVPGSNYGYTF. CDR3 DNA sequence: TGTGCCTGGAGTGTACCCGGCAGTAACTATGGCTACACCTTC.

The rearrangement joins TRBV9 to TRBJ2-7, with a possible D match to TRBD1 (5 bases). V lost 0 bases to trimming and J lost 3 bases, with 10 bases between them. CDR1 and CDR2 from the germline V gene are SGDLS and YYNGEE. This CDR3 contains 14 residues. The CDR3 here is CASSVGGILYEQYF. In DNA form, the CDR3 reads TGTGCCAGCAGCGTAGGGGGCATCCTCTACGAGCAGTACTTC. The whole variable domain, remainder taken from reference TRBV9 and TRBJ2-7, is DSGVTQTPKHLITATGQRVTLRCSPRSGDLSVYWYQQSLDQGLQFLIQYYNGEERAKGNILERFSAQQFPDLHSELNLSSLELGDSALYFCASSVGGILYEQYFGPGTRLTVT.

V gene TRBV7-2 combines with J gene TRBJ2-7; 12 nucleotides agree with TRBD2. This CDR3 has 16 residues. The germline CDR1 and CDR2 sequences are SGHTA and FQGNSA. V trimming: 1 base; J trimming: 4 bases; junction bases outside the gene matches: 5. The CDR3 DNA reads TGTGCCAGCAGCTTAGGCTCAGGACTAGCGGGATACGAGCAGTACTTC. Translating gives CASSLGSGLAGYEQYF.

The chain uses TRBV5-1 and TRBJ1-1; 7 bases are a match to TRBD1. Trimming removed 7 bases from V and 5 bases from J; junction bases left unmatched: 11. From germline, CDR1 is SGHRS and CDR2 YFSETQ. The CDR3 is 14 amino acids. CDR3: CASRRGRVDTEAFF. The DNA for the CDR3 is TGCGCCAGCCGGAGGGGGCGTGTGGATACTGAAGCTTTCTTT.

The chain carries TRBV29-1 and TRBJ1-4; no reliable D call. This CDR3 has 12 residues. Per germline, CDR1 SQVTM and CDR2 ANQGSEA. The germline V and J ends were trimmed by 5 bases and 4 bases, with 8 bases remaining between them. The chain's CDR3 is CSVHGVNEKLFF. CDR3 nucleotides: TGCAGCGTTCACGGAGTTAATGAAAAACTGTTTTTT.

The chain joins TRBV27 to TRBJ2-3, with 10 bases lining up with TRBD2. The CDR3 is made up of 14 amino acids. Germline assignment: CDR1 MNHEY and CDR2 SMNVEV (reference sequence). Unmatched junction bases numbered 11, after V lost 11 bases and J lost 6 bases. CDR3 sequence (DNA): TGTGCCGCAATGATAGCGGGAGGAGGGGATACGCAGTATTTT. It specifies CAAMIAGGGDTQYF.

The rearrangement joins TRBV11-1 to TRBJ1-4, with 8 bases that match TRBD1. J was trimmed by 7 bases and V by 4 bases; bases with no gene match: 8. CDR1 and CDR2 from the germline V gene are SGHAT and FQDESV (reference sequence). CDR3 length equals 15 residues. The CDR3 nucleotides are TGTGCCAGCAGCTGGGAAGGACAGGGTCCTGAAAAACTGTTTTTT. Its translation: CASSWEGQGPEKLFF.

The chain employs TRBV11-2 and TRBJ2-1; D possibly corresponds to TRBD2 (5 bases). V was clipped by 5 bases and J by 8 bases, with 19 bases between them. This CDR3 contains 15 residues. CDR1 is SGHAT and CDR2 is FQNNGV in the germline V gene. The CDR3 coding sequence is TGTGCCAGCAGCCCACGAGTCGAGGGCCGTGATGAGCAGTTCTTC. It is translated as CASSPRVEGRDEQFF.

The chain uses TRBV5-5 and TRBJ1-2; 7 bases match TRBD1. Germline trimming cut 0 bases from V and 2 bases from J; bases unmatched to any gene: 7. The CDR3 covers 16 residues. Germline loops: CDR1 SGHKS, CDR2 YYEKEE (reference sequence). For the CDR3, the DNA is TGTGCCAGCAGCTTGGGACAGGGAAGAAGAAACTATGGCTACACCTTC. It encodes CASSLGQGRRNYGYTF.

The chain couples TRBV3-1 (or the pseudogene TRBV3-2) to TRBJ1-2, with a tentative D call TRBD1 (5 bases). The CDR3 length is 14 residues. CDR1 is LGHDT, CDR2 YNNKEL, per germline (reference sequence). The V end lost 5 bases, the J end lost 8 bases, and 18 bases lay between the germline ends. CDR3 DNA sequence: TGTGCCAGCAGCGCTCCCGGACAAGCGGGAGGCTACACCTTC. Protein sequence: CASSAPGQAGGYTF.

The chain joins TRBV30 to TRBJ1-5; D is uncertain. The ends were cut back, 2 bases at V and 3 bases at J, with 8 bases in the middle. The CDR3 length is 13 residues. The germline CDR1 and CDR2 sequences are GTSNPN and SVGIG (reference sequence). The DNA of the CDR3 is TGTGCCTGGAGTAGCAGCTACAATCAGCCCCAGCATTTT. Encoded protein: CAWSSSYNQPQHF.

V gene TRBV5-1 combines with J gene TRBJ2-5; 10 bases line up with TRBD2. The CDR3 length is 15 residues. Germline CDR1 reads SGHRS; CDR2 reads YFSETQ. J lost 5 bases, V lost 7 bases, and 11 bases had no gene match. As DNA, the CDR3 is TGCGCCAGCCGCCAGAATAGCGGGAGGTGGGAGACCCAGTACTTC. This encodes CASRQNSGRWETQYF.